This is a list of T cell receptor beta chains from one sample in a study of blood T cells in healthy people across ages. One entry per CDR3 protein results from TCRdb running MiXCR on the 5' RACE reads. The sample yields hundreds of thousands of distinct CDR3 sequences, about 30% seen once. Sequencing input: blood. Receptors originate from an elderly woman in good health. CDR3s leave out the opening cysteine and the closing phenylalanine or tryptophan.

CDR3aa,v_gene,j_gene
AIRAGSSSYNEQF,TRBV10-3,TRBJ2-1
ASSYTGYEQY,TRBV7-9,TRBJ2-7
ASTWRPYYGYT,TRBV6-2/TRBV6-3,TRBJ1-2
ASSPDGSYNEQF,TRBV3-1,TRBJ2-1
SAKLAYNEQY,TRBV20-1,TRBJ2-7
ASSSQGRYTGELF,TRBV5-4,TRBJ2-2
ASSYSRVGTGPREQY,TRBV6-2/TRBV6-3,TRBJ2-7
ASSLDRIFGELF,TRBV5-1,TRBJ2-2
SAPTGLTSTDTQY,TRBV20-1,TRBJ2-3
ATSDWGRTYGYT,TRBV24-1,TRBJ1-2
ASSQTAGTANYGYT,TRBV5-6,TRBJ1-2
ASSFSSGGHSFDTQY,TRBV7-2,TRBJ2-3
ASSLGELAGANEQF,TRBV7-9,TRBJ2-1
AGSLRPSSYEQY,TRBV12-3/TRBV12-4,TRBJ2-7
ASSVAPTRGYEQY,TRBV9,.
SARTGGAFEKLF,TRBV20-1,TRBJ1-4
ASSGTVYGYT,TRBV12-3/TRBV12-4,TRBJ1-2
ASSFATGFKGELF,TRBV7-2,TRBJ2-2
ASSLGGGAGYT,TRBV7-2,TRBJ1-2
ASSQSGVIYEQY,TRBV27,.
AMAGTATGNTIY,TRBV10-3,TRBJ1-3
ASSLTTPRGILANYGYT,TRBV7-8,TRBJ1-2
ASSFHTGNQPQH,TRBV7-8,TRBJ1-5
ASSGGQGTYEQY,TRBV7-9,TRBJ2-7
SATGGGRGGEAF,TRBV20-1,TRBJ1-1
ASSLGGRGAGETQY,TRBV7-2,TRBJ2-5
ATSDPGTANYGYT,TRBV24-1,TRBJ1-2
ASSARDTRPSEQY,TRBV7-2,TRBJ2-7
ASGLGRRDEQY,TRBV5-1,TRBJ2-7
ASSQGGRGRGREKLF,TRBV4-2,TRBJ1-4
ASSLRTGWGNQPQH,TRBV6-1,TRBJ1-5
ASSPGYSGNEQF,TRBV5-1,TRBJ2-1
ASSVDGTVSSYNEQF,TRBV9,TRBJ2-1
ASSPQVPNTEAF,TRBV12-3/TRBV12-4,TRBJ1-1
ASSPTGTGGLGYT,TRBV13,TRBJ1-2
ASSHAGRRVF,TRBV5-1,TRBJ2-2
ASSVRYPYNGQY,TRBV6-1,TRBJ2-7
SVDLAGTYEQY,TRBV29-1,TRBJ2-7
ASNGGTGATEAF,TRBV6-1,TRBJ1-1
ASRSLTGHQETQY,TRBV5-5,TRBJ2-5
ASSAERHQRDTQY,TRBV7-2,TRBJ2-3
ASSLRTGGTVETQY,TRBV3-1,TRBJ2-5
ASSLSGAGRTGELF,TRBV3-1,TRBJ2-2
ASSVGRSTDTQY,TRBV5-1,TRBJ2-3
SARDRRLAGGNEQY,TRBV20-1,TRBJ2-7
SGTQGVSNQPQH,TRBV20-1,TRBJ1-5